The entry that follows covers one TCR beta chain sequence. Its antigen is unknown. A read error may be the cause here, since a much bigger clone is one base away. The CDR3 totals 15 residues. CDR1 is MNHEY and CDR2 is SVGAGI in the germline V gene. J gave up 12 bases and V 4 bases, and 13 bases lay outside the gene matches. This entry is derived from a study of CD8+CD57+ T cells in acquired aplastic anemia. Study results and limitations: Patients had fewer than 35 CD8+ CDR3 sequences in common with controls (the shared set).

Whoever was chosen for sequencing had shown CD8+CD57+ cell expansion by flow cytometry. All patients had severe acquired aplastic anemia. Blood samples were obtained from patients who had received no prior therapy. Researchers used genomic DNA as the template to profile TCR beta VDJ and CDR3. TCRdb reanalysed the reads using MiXCR and keeps one entry per CDR3 protein. The table shows under 350,000 distinct CDR3 sequences, with about 50% occurring only once. Input material: sorted CD4+, CD8+, or CD8+CD57+ T cells (not recorded which) from PBMCs. The receptor's source is a human donor with aplastic anemia. The chain recombines TRBV6-5 with TRBJ2-1; TRBD2 aligns across 9 bases. The CDR3 here is CASSLTSGVLSRQFF. The CDR3 nucleotides read TGTGCCAGCAGTTTGACTAGCGGAGTGTTGAGTCGGCAGTTCTTC.